These 8 T cell receptor beta chains originate from one sample sequenced in a study of post-analysis software for immune sequencing data. Findings and limits, study-wide: About five TRBV segments appeared more often in patients than in controls, and TRBV5-6, TRBV5-1 and TRBV20-1 were among these.

The TCR beta cDNA libraries carried unique molecular identifiers. TCRdb independently ran MiXCR on the PCR reads; one entry per CDR3 protein. The table records approximately 250,000 distinct CDR3 sequences, roughly a third of them present only once. Antigens for these TCRs are unknown. Sequencing was done on a sample of blood. The source of these receptors is a girl aged 10 to 17 with multiple sclerosis.

Ten or more counts support this clonotype. The chain uses TRBV18 and TRBJ2-1; 10 bases are shared with TRBD2. The junction had 9 bases not matched to a gene; V was cut back by 2 bases and J by 5 bases. There are 17 residues in the CDR3. Germline values: CDR1 KGHSH, CDR2 LQKENI. CDR3 protein: CASSPALTSGKDNEQFF. The CDR3 nucleotides are TGTGCCAGCTCACCAGCACTTACTAGCGGGAAAGACAATGAGCAGTTCTTC.

This clonotype was found many times. This rearrangement joins TRBV15 to TRBJ2-6; possibly TRBD1 for D (5 bases). The CDR3 spans 15 residues. V lost 2 bases to trimming and J lost 1 base, with 6 bases between them. Germline V CDR1 and CDR2: LNHNV, YYDKDF (reference sequence). CDR3 bases: TGTGCCACCAGCAGATACAGGTCTGGGGCCAACGTCCTGACTTTC. Its protein is CATSRYRSGANVLTF.

The J gene is TRBJ2-1, the V gene TRBV11-2; 8 nucleotides match TRBD1. V lost 2 bases, J lost 0 bases, and 18 bases stayed unmatched. The germline V gene has CDR1 SGHAT and CDR2 FQNNGV. This CDR3 is built from 21 residues. CDR3: CASSLPLGTGVTSPSYNEQFF. For the CDR3, the DNA is TGTGCCAGCAGCTTACCCCTGGGGACAGGAGTTACGAGTCCCTCCTACAATGAGCAGTTCTTC.

The gene calls are TRBV5-1 and TRBJ1-2; D is undetermined. Trimming left V 0 bases short and J 4 bases short, with 13 bases between. The CDR3 length is 15 residues. Per germline, CDR1 SGHRS and CDR2 YFSETQ. The CDR3 sequence is CASSLGFGRGYGYTF. CDR3 nucleotide sequence: TGCGCCAGCAGCTTGGGGTTCGGCAGAGGCTATGGCTACACCTTC.

This clonotype was detected only a few times. This chain uses TRBV4-1 with TRBJ2-1, with D possibly being TRBD1 (7 bases). The germline V and J ends were trimmed by 1 base and 11 bases, with 15 bases remaining between them. Germline loops: CDR1 MGHRA, CDR2 YSYEKL. This CDR3 has 14 residues. CDR3 bases: TGCGCCAGCAGCCAAGGGACAGGAGGGGATCAGCAGTTCTTC. As protein: CASSQGTGGDQQFF.

This clonotype was detected ten times or more. The CDR3 protein is CSVMEQGGSTEAFF. In DNA, the CDR3 is TGCAGCGTTATGGAACAGGGAGGGAGCACTGAAGCTTTCTTT. The chain links TRBV29-1 to TRBJ1-1; possible D gene TRBD1, 6 bases. CDR3 length equals 14 residues. Trimming removed 5 bases from V and 4 bases from J, with 17 bases in between. From germline, CDR1 is SQVTM and CDR2 ANQGSEA.

CDR3 sequence (DNA): TGTGCCAGCAGCTTAGAACAAGCCTCCTACGAGCAGTACTTC. Amino acid sequence: CASSLEQASYEQYF. The chain combines TRBV13 with TRBJ2-7; no clear D. The CDR3 contains 14 residues. The V end lost 1 base, the J end lost 0 bases, and 7 bases lay between the germline ends. Looked up from germline, CDR1 is PRHDT and CDR2 is FYEKMQ (reference sequence).

The chain is built from TRBV4-1 and TRBJ2-3; 14 bases agree with TRBD2. The CDR3 is 17 amino acids. Germline V gene lookup returns CDR1 MGHRA and CDR2 YSYEKL. V dropped 4 bases and J dropped 2; count of bases not matched to a gene: 5. Here the CDR3 reads CASSPRTSGGITDTQYF. The CDR3 DNA follows: TGCGCCAGCAGCCCCCGGACTAGCGGGGGGATCACAGATACGCAGTATTTT.